The clone carrying this T cell receptor (beta chain) has at least ten counts. TRAV- and TRBV-specific primers were used for first-strand cDNA, which covered alpha and beta chains. Using a constant-region primer together with a V-primer adapter, TCRs were subjected to around 20 PCR cycles of amplification. One entry per CDR3 protein, called by TCRdb with MiXCR from the reads. The sample lists around 68,000 distinct CDR3 sequences; 26% were seen once. The germline V gene has CDR1 SGHTA and CDR2 FQGNSA. The CDR3 totals 14 residues. V lost 7 bases and J lost 5, with 15 bases in between. This sample was included in a study of low-dose radiotherapy and immunotherapy resistance in tumors. Noted time point: before trial treatment.

This receptor was identified in a male donor with rectosigmoid adenocarcinoma. The genes are TRBV7-2 and TRBJ2-1; D remains ambiguous. Sequencing was performed on PBMCs, taken before treatment. Here the CDR3 reads CASTSLTTNNEQFF. CDR3 in DNA: TGTGCCAGCACCTCACTTACTACAAACAATGAGCAGTTCTTC.